One and the same sample provided the 25 T cell receptor beta chains below, sequenced in a study of PD-1 blockade in classical Hodgkin lymphoma. The repertoire was sequenced with immunoSEQ multiplex PCR; TCRdb's copy has only in-frame clones and lacks some. Seen here are 130,000 to 150,000 clones, less than 80% observed once, and the top ten hold about 9%. Every single patient, without exception, relapsed after autologous stem cell transplantation, and brentuximab vedotin exposure varied. The sequenced sample was peripheral blood mononuclear cells (PBMCs), obtained before the second cycle of nivolumab. These receptor sequences come from a human donor with classical Hodgkin lymphoma.

The rearrangement links TRBV5-1 to TRBJ2-5; 8 positions match TRBD1. The CDR3 loop spans 16 amino acids. The trim removed 0 bases at V and 5 bases at J, leaving 9 bases unmatched. CDR1 is SGHRS and CDR2 is YFSETQ in the germline V gene. CDR3 DNA: TGCGCCAGCAGCTTGGGATACGCAGGGGGCTGGGAGACCCAGTACTTC. Encoded protein: CASSLGYAGGWETQYF.

The rearrangement joins TRBV15 to TRBJ2-1; D gene ambiguous. The length of the CDR3 is 14 residues. The germline CDR1 and CDR2 sequences are LNHNV and YYDKDF (reference sequence). Trimming cost V 0 bases and J 8 bases, with 11 bases left between them. The CDR3 DNA follows: TGTGCCACCAGCAGAGATCCTGCTAGTCATGAGCAGTTCTTC. As protein: CATSRDPASHEQFF.

The chain couples TRBV28 to TRBJ1-2, with 11 bases lining up with TRBD1. The CDR3 loop spans 15 amino acids. CDR1 and CDR2 from the germline V gene are MDHEN and SYDVKM. V shed 4 bases and J 8 bases; nucleotides not matched to a gene: 9. CDR3 DNA sequence: TGTGCCAGCAGTTGGGACAGGGGGGTTGCAGGCGGCTACACCTTC. Its protein is CASSWDRGVAGGYTF.

The chain joins TRBV21-1 to TRBJ2-2; the table's TRBD1 call for D was not verified on the DNA. TRBV21-1 is marked as a pseudogene. The CDR3 has 17 amino acids. The DNA for the CDR3 is TGTGCCAGCAGCAAAAACCGGGACAGCGCGAACACCGGGGAGCTGTTTTTT. Translation: CASSKNRDSANTGELFF.

This clone was recorded only once. The chain's CDR3 is CASAEGVWTDTQYF. The CDR3 DNA reads TGTGCCAGCGCCGAGGGGGTTTGGACAGATACGCAGTATTTT. The chain couples TRBV6-4 to TRBJ2-3; TRBD1 is a possible D gene (6 bases). This CDR3 is built from 14 residues. The germline V and J ends were trimmed by 8 bases and 3 bases, with 15 bases remaining between them. Germline V gene data show CDR1 as MRHNA and CDR2 as SNTAGT.

The chain uses TRBV19 and TRBJ1-2; TRBD1 matches 7 bases. The CDR3 spans 15 residues. Unmatched junction bases numbered 8, after V lost 4 bases and J lost 3 bases. CDR1 LNHDA and CDR2 SQIVND come from the germline V gene (reference sequence). CDR3 sequence reads: CASSRDREGYYGYTF. DNA of the CDR3: TGTGCCAGTAGTAGAGACAGGGAGGGGTACTATGGCTACACCTTC.

The rearrangement joins TRBV18 to TRBJ2-1; weak D call: TRBD2 (7 bases). This CDR3 has 15 amino acids. Per germline, CDR1 KGHSH and CDR2 LQKENI. Between the trimmed V and J ends, which lost 2 bases and 4 bases, there was a span of 12 bases. CDR3 nucleotide sequence: TGTGCCAGCTCACCAGGGGGGGGCGTTTACAATGAGCAGTTCTTC. Amino acids: CASSPGGGVYNEQFF.

The V call is TRBV2, the J call TRBJ1-3; perhaps TRBD1 as D (6 bases). The V end lost 9 bases, the J end lost 1 base, and 13 bases lay between the germline ends. Germline CDR1 and CDR2: SNHLY and FYNNEI. CDR3 length: 14 amino acids. The CDR3 sequence is CASRQGGSGNTIYF. DNA for the CDR3: TGTGCCAGTAGGCAAGGGGGGTCTGGAAACACCATATATTTT.

V gene TRBV7-3 combines with J gene TRBJ2-3, with a tentative D call TRBD2 (6 bases). Looked up from germline, CDR1 is SGHTA and CDR2 is FQGTGA. The CDR3 runs 15 residues. Deletions cut 3 bases from V and 4 bases from J, with 14 bases between. This CDR3 reads CASSFASGGADTQYF. The CDR3 nucleotides are TGTGCCAGCAGCTTTGCGTCAGGAGGGGCAGATACGCAGTATTTT.

In regard to this clone: The identical CDR3 is also encoded by other nucleotide sequences in the sample. The chain is built from TRBV6-5 and TRBJ2-7, with D perhaps matching TRBD1 (6 bases). The length of the CDR3 is 12 residues. Looked up from germline, CDR1 is MNHEY and CDR2 is SVGAGI. The V end lost 6 bases, the J end lost 4 bases, and 10 bases lay between the germline ends. For the CDR3, the DNA is TGTGCCAGCAGCCGGGACAATTACGAGCAGTACTTC. Translating it yields CASSRDNYEQYF.

This clone came up a few times. The rearrangement links TRBV7-9 to TRBJ1-4; D is unclear. The germline V gene has CDR1 SEHNR and CDR2 FQNEAQ (reference sequence). Trimming shortened V by 2 bases and J by 8 bases, and 15 bases separated the two germline ends. This CDR3 region has 15 residues. This CDR3 is CASSLFDGSGEKLFF. DNA for the CDR3: TGTGCCAGCAGCTTATTCGACGGATCGGGGGAAAAACTGTTTTTT.

CDR3 in DNA: TGTGCCAGCAGCGTAGGTCCTACGACAGATACGCAGTATTTT. Translated: CASSVGPTTDTQYF. The chain joins TRBV9 to TRBJ2-3; D is undetermined. Germline V lookup: CDR1 SGDLS, CDR2 YYNGEE. The V end was cut by 0 bases, the J end by 3 bases, with 8 bases between. This CDR3 is built from 14 residues. The full variable domain, in which reference TRBV9 and TRBJ2-3 provide the parts outside the CDR3, is DSGVTQTPKHLITATGQRVTLRCSPRSGDLSVYWYQQSLDQGLQFLIQYYNGEERAKGNILERFSAQQFPDLHSELNLSSLELGDSALYFCASSVGPTTDTQYFGPGTRLTVL.

This rearrangement joins TRBV9 to TRBJ1-4, with 7 bases aligning to TRBD1. The CDR3 is 15 residues long. With 4 bases clipped from V and 7 bases from J, the junction kept 10 bases outside the gene matches. Germline values: CDR1 SGDLS, CDR2 YYNGEE. The CDR3 nucleotides read TGTGCCAGCAGCTTAAGGGGGCTTTCAGGTGAAAAACTGTTTTTT. This gives the protein CASSLRGLSGEKLFF.

As to this clone: A junction boundary mismatches the germline segment, possibly from a read error. This chain links TRBV6-5 with TRBJ2-7; 10 nucleotides align to TRBD1. Germline V CDR1 and CDR2: MNHEY, SVGAGI. The CDR3 extends over 13 amino acids. The CDR3 DNA sequence: TGTGCCGGCAGTTGGGACAGGGGTAGCGAGCAGTACTTC. This translates into CAGSWDRGSEQYF.

The sample holds one count of this clone. J is TRBJ1-1 and V is TRBV7-6; D not certain. The CDR3 covers 14 residues. Germline V gives CDR1 SGHVS, CDR2 FNYEAQ. V shed 0 bases and J shed 2 bases, with 7 bases lying between them. CDR3 nucleotide sequence: TGTGCCAGCAGCTTAGCGCTAGGTAACACTGAAGCTTTCTTT. The encoded protein is CASSLALGNTEAFF.

The chain combines TRBV30 with TRBJ1-5, with D possibly TRBD1 on 5 matching bases. The CDR3 is made up of 14 amino acids. Germline V gene lookup returns CDR1 GTSNPN and CDR2 SVGIG (reference sequence). Trimming left V 1 base short and J 3 bases short, with 10 bases between. The CDR3 is CAWSEGTLNQPQHF. The CDR3 DNA reads TGTGCCTGGAGTGAGGGGACCCTCAATCAGCCCCAGCATTTT.

The table lists this clone with a few counts. The chain joins TRBV7-2 to TRBJ2-2; 8 nucleotides align to TRBD2. Trimming at V came to 6 bases and at J to 6 bases, leaving 15 bases not matched to a gene. The CDR3 is made up of 17 amino acids. The germline gives CDR1 SGHTA, CDR2 FQGNSA. The CDR3 protein is CASRRPGLGGIAGELFF. The CDR3 nucleotides are TGTGCCAGCAGGCGACCGGGACTAGGAGGAATCGCCGGGGAGCTGTTTTTT.

J is TRBJ2-1 and V is TRBV5-1; D possibly corresponds to TRBD1 (6 bases). This CDR3 contains 15 residues. From germline, CDR1 is SGHRS and CDR2 YFSETQ. Trimming shortened V by 4 bases and J by 10 bases, and 21 bases separated the two germline ends. CDR3 in DNA: TGCGCCAGCAGCATCCCCGAACTACAGGGTTGCGAGCAGTTCTTC. It translates to CASSIPELQGCEQFF.

This chain uses TRBV28 with TRBJ1-4; D is undetermined. The germline CDR1 and CDR2 sequences are MDHEN and SYDVKM. The CDR3 covers 12 residues. Trimming left V 7 bases short and J 4 bases short, with 7 bases between. The CDR3: CASNVYNEKLFF. CDR3 DNA: TGTGCCAGCAACGTCTATAATGAAAAACTGTTTTTT.

The V call is TRBV2, the J call TRBJ2-1, with 12 bases aligning to TRBD2. Germline V gene sequence: CDR1 SNHLY, CDR2 FYNNEI. J was trimmed by 0 bases and V by 0 bases; bases with no gene match: 12. This CDR3 contains 21 residues. The CDR3 loop is CASSEAWASGRALISYNEQFF. The CDR3 coding sequence is TGTGCCAGCAGTGAAGCTTGGGCTAGCGGGAGGGCCCTGATCTCCTACAATGAGCAGTTCTTC.

This chain connects TRBV5-6 to TRBJ2-1; D is perhaps TRBD1 (6 bases). Germline assignment: CDR1 SGHDT and CDR2 YYEEEE. The V end lost 0 bases, the J end lost 5 bases, and 12 bases lay between the germline ends. The CDR3 spans 15 residues. CDR3 DNA sequence: TGTGCCAGCAGCTTGGGAAGGGGGTGGCACAATGAGCAGTTCTTC. Its protein is CASSLGRGWHNEQFF.

The J gene is TRBJ1-6, the V gene TRBV25-1; D possibly corresponds to TRBD1 (5 bases). The CDR3 has 13 residues. Trimming stripped 6 bases from V and 6 bases from J, with 9 bases between. Germline-derived CDR1 and CDR2 are MGHDK and SYGVNS. The CDR3 DNA reads TGTGCCAGCAGAGCAGGGTCTAATTCACCCCTCCACTTT. Encoded protein: CASRAGSNSPLHF. The entire variable domain, with the rest obtained from reference TRBV25-1 and TRBJ1-6, is as follows: EADIYQTPRYLVIGTGKKITLECSQTMGHDKMYWYQQDPGMELHLIHYSYGVNSTEKGDLSSESTVSRIRTEHFPLTLESARPSHTSQYLCASRAGSNSPLHFGNGTRLTVT.

CDR3 coding DNA: TGTGCCAGCAGCCGAGCCGGGACAGGAGGCGAGCAGTACTTC. Protein sequence: CASSRAGTGGEQYF. The gene calls are TRBV9 and TRBJ2-7, with 8 positions matching TRBD1. Germline V gene lookup returns CDR1 SGDLS and CDR2 YYNGEE. Germline trimming cut 4 bases from V and 6 bases from J; bases unmatched to any gene: 9. The CDR3 sequence is 14 residues long.

The chain uses TRBV5-5 and TRBJ2-1; 8 bases line up with TRBD1. The CDR3 covers 15 residues. V was clipped by 3 bases and J by 6 bases; unmatched bases: 8. From germline, CDR1 is SGHKS and CDR2 YYEKEE (reference sequence). This CDR3 reads CASSSTGALGNEQFF. CDR3 in DNA: TGTGCCAGCAGCTCGACAGGGGCCTTGGGCAATGAGCAGTTCTTC. Complete variable domain (other parts from reference TRBV5-5 and TRBJ2-1): DAGVTQSPTHLIKTRGQQVTLRCSPISGHKSVSWYQQVLGQGPQFIFQYYEKEERGRGNFPDRFSARQFPNYSSELNVNALLLGDSALYLCASSSTGALGNEQFFGPGTRLTVL.

This chain links TRBV5-4 with TRBJ2-3; D might be TRBD2 (5 bases). Germline V gives CDR1 SGHNT, CDR2 YYREEE (reference sequence). Deletions cut 0 bases from V and 1 base from J, with 12 bases between. This CDR3 is built from 16 residues. The CDR3 DNA follows: TGTGCCAGCAGCTTGGTCCTGGGGAGTGGCACAGATACGCAGTATTTT. Amino acids: CASSLVLGSGTDTQYF.